The entry below gives a single T cell receptor (beta chain) sequence along with its context. Its antigen is not identified. This entry is derived from a study of cytomegalovirus exposure and HLA in healthy donors. Overall study results and limits: Apparent HLA restriction characterized most CMV-associated TCR beta chains in a later analysis. Some V segments, TRBV6-2 and TRBV6-3 among them, were indistinguishable and were therefore excluded. In vitro confirmation showed three CMV-associated chains to be CMV antigen specific.

Per the germline V gene, CDR1 is SGHKS and CDR2 is YYEKEE (reference sequence). The CDR3 has 13 residues. PCR involved 60 Vbeta and 13 Jbeta primers. The repertoire was sequenced with immunoSEQ multiplex PCR; TCRdb's copy has only in-frame clones and lacks some. The sample lists roughly 97,000 clones, around 80% occurring once. J is TRBJ2-5 and V is TRBV5-5; 7 bases agree with TRBD1. The end of the DNA aligns better with TRBJ2-7, so the J call may be wrong. Specimen: PBMCs. This clonotype was obtained from a man between 40 and 49 years old in good health and CMV-seropositive. CDR3 nucleotides: TGTGCCAGCAGCTTAGAGGGGGCGTACGAGCAGTACTTC. This codes for CASSLEGAYEQYF.